This TCR beta chain was observed in a study of T cells in Graves' hyperthyroidism and ophthalmopathy. Ophthalmopathy cases met thresholds of Clinical Activity Score at least 3, NOSPECS grade at least 4 and duration under 3 months. The CDR3 runs to 15 residues. Germline CDR1 and CDR2: SGHRS and YFSETQ. Researchers amplified the TCR beta CDR3 regions from RNA transcripts. First-round RT-PCR targeting the TCR CDR3 was performed with the HTBI primer set. TCRdb reprocessed the multiplex PCR reads via MiXCR and lists one record per CDR3 protein. The sample yields fewer than 450,000 distinct CDR3 sequences, over 12% seen once. Worth noting for this clonotype: Sequence at one end of the junction differs from germline and may be a read error.

Sequenced input: blood. This sequence joins TRBV5-1 and TRBJ2-1; 7 nucleotides line up with TRBD1. The receptor's source is a man aged 45 to 65 with Graves' ophthalmopathy. CDR3 coding DNA: TGCGCCAGCAGCTTGGTGGGGGACAGAGGGAATGAGCGGTTCTTC. Its translation is CASSLVGDRGNERFF.